The rows below give T cell receptor beta chains drawn from one sample of a study of cytomegalovirus exposure and HLA in healthy donors. Profiling relied on immunoSEQ multiplex PCR, and the TCRdb table lists in-frame clones only, not all of them. The sample has 95,000 to 150,000 clones, about 71% seen once. Specimen: PBMCs. All receptors come from a woman between 45 and 60 years old in good health and CMV-seronegative. Both conserved end residues are part of each CDR3.

J | V | CDR3
TRBJ2-1 | TRBV28 | CASNLIRTSGSSEQFF
TRBJ2-5 | TRBV27 | CASSLSAAGIETQYF
TRBJ1-4 | TRBV2 | CASSDGTGARANEKLFF
TRBJ2-3 | TRBV30 | CAWSKGQGADTQYF
TRBJ2-2 | TRBV5-1 | CASSFGDISTGELFF
TRBJ2-7 | TRBV5-5 | CASSTGVSTPGPYEQYF
TRBJ2-7 | TRBV30 | CAWSVNSGFYEQYF
TRBJ2-2 | TRBV11-3 | CASSLEAGAMGGELFF
TRBJ1-2 | TRBV7-9 | CSSSLSGEGYTF
TRBJ1-2 | TRBV4-3 | CASSHGTGEGGYTF
TRBJ2-7 | TRBV27 | CASSLDTTYEQYF
TRBJ2-3 | TRBV28 | CASSSHRDTQYF
TRBJ2-3 | TRBV7-9 | CASSLEGGRGTDTQYF
TRBJ1-2 | TRBV7-9 | CSSSFDRGGGYTF
TRBJ2-2 | TRBV28 | CASSLSVRGSAGELFF
TRBJ1-1 | TRBV5-6 | CASGLWETEAFF
TRBJ2-5 | TRBV19 | CASSADRGETQYF
TRBJ2-7 | TRBV30 | CAWSGVTRYEQYF
TRBJ1-1 | TRBV6-1 | CASSAHIMNTEAFF
TRBJ2-2 | TRBV9 | CASSSASRTSGRAPNTGELFF
TRBJ1-6 | TRBV11-3 | CASSLRNENSPLHF
TRBJ2-5 | TRBV12-5 | CASGLVRGGSIETQYF
- | TRBV28 | CASSPRIEQYF
TRBJ1-1 | TRBV11-2 | CASSFNMGEVSEAFF
TRBJ2-3 | TRBV7-2 | CASSLAGATDTQYF
TRBJ2-7 | TRBV7-3 | CASSFGFSSYEQYF
TRBJ1-1 | TRBV28 | CASSLSQGNTEAFF
TRBJ2-1 | TRBV5-4 | CASSSGTGPNSYNEQFF
TRBJ2-7 | TRBV14 | CASSRQTGVITYEQYF
TRBJ2-1 | TRBV10-3 | CAISEEAPDWSSYNEQFF
TRBJ2-7 | TRBV11-2 | CASSFRGASGSSYEQYF
- | TRBV6-1 | CASSGARVGAIYEQYF
TRBJ2-3 | TRBV4-2 | CASSRAGGPDTQYF
TRBJ2-5 | TRBV28 | CASSPRLAGLGGTQYF
TRBJ2-2 | TRBV11-2 | CASSPLANTGELFF
TRBJ2-1 | TRBV7-8 | CASSLVASEVEHEQFF
TRBJ1-6 | TRBV28 | CASSPLPAAGENSPLHF
TRBJ1-1 | TRBV10-3 | CAISEPREGTEAFF
TRBJ2-1 | TRBV19 | CASSRSAGANNEQFF
TRBJ1-1 | TRBV7-2 | CASSFKGGTEAFF
TRBJ2-1 | TRBV7-9 | CASSFLRTSIYNEQFF
TRBJ2-5 | TRBV10-3 | CAISWGEQETQYF
TRBJ1-5 | TRBV6-1 | CASSTTGLYNQPQHF